This TCR beta chain was profiled in a study of tumor-infiltrating lymphocytes in primary liver carcinoma (dated by TCRdb to 2016 to 2017). With respect to the entire study: Roughly five patients with histopathologically diagnosed primary liver carcinoma underwent surgical resection in China between late 2015 and March 2016. Hepatocellular carcinoma (four) or combined HCC and intrahepatic cholangiocarcinoma (one) was present in the five patients, who were three men and two women aged 30 to 69 years. The five patients had tumors staged T1-T3 N0M0, with maximum diameters ranging from roughly 4.2 to 11 cm. Samples yielded roughly 3.5 to 7.13 million productive TCRbeta reads; read depth did not differ significantly between tissue types. Across five regions of each liver tumor, along with adjacent normal tissue and blood, the study brought together TCRbeta repertoire sequencing, expression microarrays and whole-exome sequencing. A total of 35 specimens from 5 patients, comprising some 25 tumor regions, 5 adjacent noncancerous liver tissues and 5 peripheral blood samples, were covered by TCRbeta repertoire sequencing. Repertoires from technical replicates were highly reproducible, with mean shared-clone rates about 0.88 and correlation coefficients above 0.95.

On the study overall, not on this receptor specifically: Pairs of tumor regions showed greater repertoire overlap (mean about 36%) than tumor-adjacent pairs (roughly 17%) or tumor-blood pairs (approximately 15%), which is consistent with antigen-driven expansion. Since the samples were bulk and unsorted, there was no way to compare CD4+ and CD8+ T cell repertoires. With just a handful of patients in the study, the authors point out that the findings should be validated in a larger study. Only the TCR beta chain was sequenced, which likely underestimates true repertoire diversity because unpaired alpha chains were not captured. Compared with blood, tumors had a significantly larger share of the repertoire taken up by the top 250 clones (p = 0.039).

A word on this clonotype: Its antigen is currently not known. An end of the junction does not agree with germline; a read error may underlie this.

Using a constant-region primer and ProtoScript II reverse transcriptase, TCRbeta-specific cDNA was reverse-transcribed from around 500 ng total RNA. Three nested multiplex PCR rounds, following a slightly modified ARM-PCR procedure, were used to build the TCRbeta libraries. The first two PCR rounds used multiplex TRBV1-TRBV30 forward primers with a Cbeta reverse primer, each for 10 to 11 cycles. Sample barcodes and Illumina adapters were attached in a final 25-cycle PCR using Deep VentR polymerase. Before sequencing, amplicons of 200-500 bp were gel-purified using a QIAquick gel extraction kit. The TCRbeta amplicons were sequenced with 250-bp paired-end reads on an Illumina HiSeq 2500. In the paper's pipeline: Trimmomatic v0.33 was used to quality-trim the reads, and FLASH v1.2.11 was used to merge paired reads so that full CDR3 sequences could be recovered. V, D and J germline segments were assigned to the rearranged TCRbeta sequences using MiGEC v1.2.1b. VDJtools v1.0.0 computed clonotype statistics and Shannon-Wiener diversity indices. To reduce sampling bias, subsequent analyses other than the diversity analysis used only the 250 most abundant clonotypes in each sample. TCRdb cleaned the public reads at Q25 with fastp, built clones with MiXCR and kept in-frame beta chains. Duplicate CDR3 protein sequences are folded into a single record with the most common DNA and genes. These V and J calls derive from TCRdb rather than the authors' analysis. This sample is represented by 200,000 or so distinct CDR3 sequences; around three fifths of them were singletons. Approximately 6.5% of the sample rests with the top ten.

RNA from unsorted whole blood was extracted with TRIzol reagent, and germline DNA was obtained with the DNeasy Blood & Tissue kit. Chronic HBV infection was present in the patients, and the patients were treatment-naive at sampling. Before surgery, approximately 4 milliliters of peripheral blood were drawn into K2EDTA tubes. The CDR3 holds 13 amino acids from the cysteine to the phenylalanine. Of the read, only the CDR3 DNA is kept; its 39 bases are in frame from base 1. According to the germline V gene, CDR1 reads MNHEY and CDR2 reads SVGAGI. This sequence originates from a woman in her fifties or sixties with primary liver carcinoma and hepatitis B virus infection. This chain is built from TRBV6-5 and TRBJ1-1; the D gene is possibly TRBD1, with 5 bases matching. The sample was peripheral blood. The sequence in DNA is TGTGCCGGCAGTTACGACACTAGAGGACAAGCCTTCTTT. Its translation reads: CAGSYDTRGQAFF.